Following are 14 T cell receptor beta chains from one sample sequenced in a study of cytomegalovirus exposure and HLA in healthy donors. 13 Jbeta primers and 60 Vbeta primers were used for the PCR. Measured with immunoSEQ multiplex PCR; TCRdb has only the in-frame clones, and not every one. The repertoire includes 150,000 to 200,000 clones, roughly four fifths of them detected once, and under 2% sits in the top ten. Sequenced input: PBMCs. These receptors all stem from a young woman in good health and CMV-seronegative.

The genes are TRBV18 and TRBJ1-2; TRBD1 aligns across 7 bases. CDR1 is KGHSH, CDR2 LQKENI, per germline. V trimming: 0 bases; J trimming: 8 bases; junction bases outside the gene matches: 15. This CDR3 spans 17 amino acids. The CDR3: CASSPPATGQPIEGYTF. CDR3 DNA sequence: TGTGCCAGCTCACCACCGGCCACGGGACAGCCTATTGAGGGCTACACCTTC.

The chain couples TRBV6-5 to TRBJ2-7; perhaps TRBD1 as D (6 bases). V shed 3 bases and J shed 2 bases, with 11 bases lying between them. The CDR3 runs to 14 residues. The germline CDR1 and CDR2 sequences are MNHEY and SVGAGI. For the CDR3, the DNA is TGTGCCAGCAGTTATCTGACAGGCACCTACGAGCAGTACTTC. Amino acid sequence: CASSYLTGTYEQYF.

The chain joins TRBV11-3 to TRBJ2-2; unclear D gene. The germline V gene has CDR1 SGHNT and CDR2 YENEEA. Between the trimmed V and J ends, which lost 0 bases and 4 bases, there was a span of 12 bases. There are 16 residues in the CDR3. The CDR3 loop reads CASSLDFTRGTGELFF. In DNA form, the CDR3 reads TGTGCCAGCAGCTTAGATTTCACCAGAGGCACCGGGGAGCTGTTTTTT.

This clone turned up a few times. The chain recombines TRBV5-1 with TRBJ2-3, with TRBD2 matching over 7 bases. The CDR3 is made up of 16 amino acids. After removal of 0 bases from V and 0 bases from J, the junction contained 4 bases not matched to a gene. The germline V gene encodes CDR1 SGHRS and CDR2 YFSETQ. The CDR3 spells CASSLAGGHSTDTQYF. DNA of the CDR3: TGCGCCAGCAGCTTGGCGGGAGGACACAGCACAGATACGCAGTATTTT.

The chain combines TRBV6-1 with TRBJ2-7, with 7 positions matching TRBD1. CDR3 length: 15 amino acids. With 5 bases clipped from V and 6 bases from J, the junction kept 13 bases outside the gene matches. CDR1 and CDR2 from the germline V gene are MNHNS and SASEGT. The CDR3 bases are TGTGCCAGCAGTCCACAGCGACAGGGAGTCGGCGAGCAGTACTTC. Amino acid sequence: CASSPQRQGVGEQYF.

The CDR3 DNA follows: TGTGCCAGCCGGAAGTGGGGGGAGAACACTGAAGCTTTCTTT. Translated, it gives CASRKWGENTEAFF. The chain combines TRBV27 with TRBJ1-1; TRBD1 is a possible D gene (5 bases). The germline V gene encodes CDR1 MNHEY and CDR2 SMNVEV (reference sequence). The CDR3 runs to 14 residues. Deletions cut 8 bases from V and 1 base from J, with 14 bases between.

The CDR3 nucleotides read TGTGCCAGCAAGAAACAGGACGGGCCCAACTACGAGCAGTACTTC. Its translation: CASKKQDGPNYEQYF. The chain links TRBV2 to TRBJ2-7; possibly TRBD1 for D (5 bases). The CDR3 length is 15 residues. Germline CDR1 and CDR2: SNHLY and FYNNEI. Trimming left V 7 bases short and J 3 bases short, with 19 bases between.

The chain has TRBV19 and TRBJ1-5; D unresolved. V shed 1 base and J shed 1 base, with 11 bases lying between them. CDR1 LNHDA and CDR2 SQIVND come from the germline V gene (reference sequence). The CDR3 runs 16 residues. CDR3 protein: CASSIVPGWSNQPQHF. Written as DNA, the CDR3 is TGTGCCAGTAGTATAGTCCCCGGTTGGAGCAATCAGCCCCAGCATTTT. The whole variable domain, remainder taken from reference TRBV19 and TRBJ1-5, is DGGITQSPKYLFRKEGQNVTLSCEQNLNHDAMYWYRQDPGQGLRLIYYSQIVNDFQKGDIAEGYSVSREKKESFPLTVTSAQKNPTAFYLCASSIVPGWSNQPQHFGDGTRLSIL.

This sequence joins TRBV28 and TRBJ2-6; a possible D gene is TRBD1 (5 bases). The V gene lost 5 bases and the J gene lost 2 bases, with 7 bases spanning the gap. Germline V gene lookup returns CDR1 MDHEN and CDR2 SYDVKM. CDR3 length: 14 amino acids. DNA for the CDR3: TGTGCCAGCAGTCGACAGACTGGGGCCAACGTCCTGACTTTC. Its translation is CASSRQTGANVLTF. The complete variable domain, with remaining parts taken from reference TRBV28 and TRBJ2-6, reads DVKVTQSSRYLVKRTGEKVFLECVQDMDHENMFWYRQDPGLGLRLIYFSYDVKMKEKGDIPEGYSVSREKKERFSLILESASTNQTSMYLCASSRQTGANVLTFGAGSRLTVL.

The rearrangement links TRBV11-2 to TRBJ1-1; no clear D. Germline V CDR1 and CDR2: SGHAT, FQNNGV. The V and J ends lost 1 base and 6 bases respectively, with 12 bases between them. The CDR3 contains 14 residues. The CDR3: CASSLGREIAEAFF. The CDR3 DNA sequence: TGTGCCAGCAGCTTAGGACGGGAAATTGCTGAAGCTTTCTTT.

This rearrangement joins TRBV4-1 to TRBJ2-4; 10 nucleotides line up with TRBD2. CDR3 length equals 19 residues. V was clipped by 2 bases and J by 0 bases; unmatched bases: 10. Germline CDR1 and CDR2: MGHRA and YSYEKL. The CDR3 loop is CASSQLAGGTILAKNIQYF. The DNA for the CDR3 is TGCGCCAGCAGCCAATTAGCGGGAGGAACCATCTTAGCCAAAAACATTCAGTACTTC.

CDR3 coding DNA: TGTGCCAGCAGTGTTCCGGGACTAGCGGGAGGGCACGTCTCCTACGAGCAGTACTTC. Its translation is CASSVPGLAGGHVSYEQYF. The rearrangement links TRBV2 to TRBJ2-7; TRBD2 agrees at 16 bases. CDR3 size: 19 residues. CDR1 and CDR2 (germline): SNHLY, FYNNEI. V shed 4 bases and J 0 bases; nucleotides not matched to a gene: 9. The complete variable domain, with remaining parts taken from reference TRBV2 and TRBJ2-7, reads EPEVTQTPSHQVTQMGQEVILRCVPISNHLYFYWYRQILGQKVEFLVSFYNNEISEKSEIFDDQFSVERPDGSNFTLKIRSTKLEDSAMYFCASSVPGLAGGHVSYEQYFGPGTRLTVT.

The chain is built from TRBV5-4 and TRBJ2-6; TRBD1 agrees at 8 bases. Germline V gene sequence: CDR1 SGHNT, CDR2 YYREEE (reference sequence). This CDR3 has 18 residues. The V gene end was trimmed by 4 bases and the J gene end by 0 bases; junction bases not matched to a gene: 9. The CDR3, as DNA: TGTGCCAGCAGCGGAGGTGGGGACAGGCTCTCTGGGGCCAACGTCCTGACTTTC. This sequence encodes CASSGGGDRLSGANVLTF.

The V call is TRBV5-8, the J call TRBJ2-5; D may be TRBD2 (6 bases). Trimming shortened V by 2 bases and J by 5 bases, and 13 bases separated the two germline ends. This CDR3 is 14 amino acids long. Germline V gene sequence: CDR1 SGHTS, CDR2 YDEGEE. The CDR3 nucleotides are TGTGCCAGCAGCTTCCCAACTAGCCGGGAGACCCAGTACTTC. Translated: CASSFPTSRETQYF.